The 15 T cell receptor beta chains reported below all come from one sample, sequenced in a study of cytomegalovirus exposure and HLA in healthy donors. The PCR ran on 60 Vbeta and 13 Jbeta primers. Measured with immunoSEQ multiplex PCR; TCRdb has only the in-frame clones, and not every one. The sample lists about 210,000 clones; around 81% were seen once. Sequencing used PBMCs. Receptors were obtained from a woman aged 45-65 years in good health and CMV-seropositive.

The chain combines TRBV10-3 with TRBJ1-1; maybe TRBD1 (6 bases). Trimming cost V 6 bases and J 4 bases, with 18 bases left between them. This CDR3 has 15 residues. CDR1 is ENHRY, CDR2 SYGVKD, per germline. The CDR3 DNA is TGTGCCATCAGGAAGGTCAGGGGCTCTATCACTGAAGCTTTCTTT. Encoded protein: CAIRKVRGSITEAFF.

This chain joins TRBV9 and TRBJ1-3; D remains unclear. CDR1 and CDR2 from the germline V gene are SGDLS and YYNGEE. The CDR3 loop spans 15 amino acids. V was pared by 0 bases and J by 2 bases, with 9 bases between. The CDR3 region has the DNA TGTGCCAGCAGCGTAGAACCCGTAGCTGGAAACACCATATATTTT. This sequence encodes CASSVEPVAGNTIYF.

CDR3 region: CASSSGSSYEQYF. CDR3 nucleotide sequence: TGCGCCAGCAGCTCAGGCAGCTCCTACGAGCAGTACTTC. The rearrangement joins TRBV5-1 to TRBJ2-7; D is undetermined. CDR1 and CDR2 (germline): SGHRS, YFSETQ. The CDR3 is 13 amino acids. Trimming took 3 bases from V and 0 from J, leaving 7 bases between them.

CDR3 protein: CASSVVPSTEAFF. For the CDR3, the DNA is TGTGCCAGCAGCGTAGTCCCGTCCACTGAAGCTTTCTTT. The genes are TRBV9 and TRBJ1-1, with D hard to call. The CDR3 sequence is 13 residues long. The V gene's germline CDR1 is SGDLS and CDR2 YYNGEE. V was cut by 0 bases and J by 4 bases, with 7 bases left in between.

Note on this clone: In the same sample, other DNA sequences code for this CDR3. V usage is TRBV30 and J usage is TRBJ2-7, with D possibly matching TRBD1 (6 bases). This CDR3 has 11 residues. Looked up from germline, CDR1 is GTSNPN and CDR2 is SVGIG (reference sequence). Trimming removed 0 bases at V and 6 bases at J, with 6 bases between. The CDR3 DNA sequence: TGTGCCTGGAGTGTAGGGGGCGAGCAGTACTTC. It translates to CAWSVGGEQYF.

The gene calls are TRBV11-1 and TRBJ1-1; no reliable D call. Deletions cut 3 bases from V and 4 bases from J, with 15 bases between. CDR3 length: 15 amino acids. The germline CDR1 and CDR2 sequences are SGHAT and FQDESV (reference sequence). Here the CDR3 reads CASSFFWQEVTEAFF. The CDR3 nucleotides are TGTGCCAGCAGCTTCTTTTGGCAGGAGGTCACTGAAGCTTTCTTT.

The chain has TRBV4-2 and TRBJ2-1, with 9 bases identical to TRBD1. The CDR3 spans 15 residues. The germline CDR1 and CDR2 sequences are LGHNA and YNFKEQ. J gave up 8 bases and V 1 base, and 6 bases lay outside the gene matches. The CDR3 nucleotides read TGTGCCAGCAGCCAAGCACAGGGGGCCAGTTATGAGCAGTTCTTC. As protein: CASSQAQGASYEQFF.

V gene TRBV11-2 combines with J gene TRBJ2-7; 9 bases align to TRBD1. The CDR3 runs 14 residues. Germline CDR1 SGHAT, CDR2 FQNNGV. J lost 7 bases, V lost 5 bases, and 9 bases had no gene match. CDR3 sequence: CASSPGTGYGEQYF. The CDR3, as DNA: TGTGCCAGCAGCCCCGGGACAGGGTATGGGGAGCAGTACTTC.

Only a few counts were recorded for this clone. This rearrangement joins TRBV18 to TRBJ1-1, with D maybe TRBD1 (5 bases). CDR1 and CDR2 from the germline V gene are KGHSH and LQKENI. V lost 3 bases and J 5 bases, leaving 16 bases between the germline ends. The length of the CDR3 is 15 residues. The CDR3 region has the DNA TGTGCCAGCTCACCCCCCGATGGGGAGGGGACTGAAGCTTTCTTT. Translating it yields CASSPPDGEGTEAFF.

This chain's CDR3 is CASSLLQGSGSPLHF. The DNA of the CDR3 is TGCGCCAGCAGCCTACTACAGGGGTCGGGGTCACCCCTCCACTTT. The J gene is TRBJ1-6, the V gene TRBV5-1, with 7 bases identical to TRBD1. The CDR3 covers 15 residues. Trimming at V came to 4 bases and at J to 10 bases, leaving 11 bases not matched to a gene. Per germline, CDR1 SGHRS and CDR2 YFSETQ.

The genes are TRBV6-1 and TRBJ2-1; TRBD1 agrees at 7 bases. The V gene end was trimmed by 6 bases and the J gene end by 9 bases; junction bases not matched to a gene: 11. CDR1 and CDR2 from the germline V gene are MNHNS and SASEGT. The CDR3 is 14 amino acids. CDR3 protein: CASSAGTESGEQFF. The CDR3 DNA sequence: TGTGCCAGCAGCGCCGGGACAGAGAGCGGTGAGCAGTTCTTC.

This clone was found once. The rearrangement links TRBV9 to TRBJ1-1; the D is unclear. V lost 4 bases and J 5 bases, leaving 9 bases between the germline ends. Germline CDR1 and CDR2: SGDLS and YYNGEE. The CDR3 runs to 12 residues. The CDR3 DNA follows: TGTGCCAGCAGCCCCATGTTGACTGAAGCTTTCTTT. As protein: CASSPMLTEAFF.

The chain uses TRBV29-1 and TRBJ2-5; 9 bases map to TRBD1. The DNA end is a closer match to TRBJ2-7, so the J assignment may be wrong. In germline, CDR1 is SQVTM, CDR2 ANQGSEA. The CDR3 is 13 amino acids. The CDR3 nucleotides are TGCAGCGTTGGGACAGGGGCCTCCTACGAGCAGTACTTC. Its protein is CSVGTGASYEQYF.

In this sample, this clone turned up once. The chain joins TRBV28 to TRBJ2-1; TRBD2 aligns across 12 bases. CDR1 and CDR2 from the germline V gene are MDHEN and SYDVKM. CDR3 length equals 16 residues. V lost 3 bases to trimming and J lost 5 bases; unmatched junction nucleotides: 5. The CDR3 loop is CASSFTSGGYNNEQFF. CDR3 bases: TGTGCCAGCAGTTTTACTAGCGGGGGGTACAACAATGAGCAGTTCTTC.

The chain uses TRBV4-2 and TRBJ1-4; 7 nucleotides align to TRBD1. The CDR3 loop spans 13 amino acids. The V gene end was trimmed by 5 bases and the J gene end by 17 bases; junction bases not matched to a gene: 14. Per germline, CDR1 LGHNA and CDR2 YNFKEQ. The CDR3 coding sequence is TGTGCCAGCAGCAGGGACAGAGTCGCACCAATTTTTTTT. Translating gives CASSRDRVAPIFF.